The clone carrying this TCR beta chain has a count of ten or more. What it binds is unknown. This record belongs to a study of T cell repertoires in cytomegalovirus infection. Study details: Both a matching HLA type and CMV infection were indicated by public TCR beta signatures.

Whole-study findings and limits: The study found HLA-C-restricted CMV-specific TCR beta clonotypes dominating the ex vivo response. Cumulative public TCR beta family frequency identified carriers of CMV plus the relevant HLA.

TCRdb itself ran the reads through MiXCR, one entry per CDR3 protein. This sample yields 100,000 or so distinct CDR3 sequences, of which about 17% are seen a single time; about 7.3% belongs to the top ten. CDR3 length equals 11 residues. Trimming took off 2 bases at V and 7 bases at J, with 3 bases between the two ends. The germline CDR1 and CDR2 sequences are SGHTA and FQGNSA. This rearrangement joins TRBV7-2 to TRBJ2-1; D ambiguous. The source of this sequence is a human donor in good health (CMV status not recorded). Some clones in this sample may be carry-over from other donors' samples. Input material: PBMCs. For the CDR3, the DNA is TGTGCCAGCAGCTTAAGAAATGAGCAGTTCTTC. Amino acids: CASSLRNEQFF. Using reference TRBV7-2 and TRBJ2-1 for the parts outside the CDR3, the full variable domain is GAGVSQSPSNKVTEKGKDVELRCDPISGHTALYWYRQSLGQGLEFLIYFQGNSAPDKSGLPSDRFSAERTGGSVSTLTIQRTQQEDSAVYLCASSLRNEQFFGPGTRLTVL.